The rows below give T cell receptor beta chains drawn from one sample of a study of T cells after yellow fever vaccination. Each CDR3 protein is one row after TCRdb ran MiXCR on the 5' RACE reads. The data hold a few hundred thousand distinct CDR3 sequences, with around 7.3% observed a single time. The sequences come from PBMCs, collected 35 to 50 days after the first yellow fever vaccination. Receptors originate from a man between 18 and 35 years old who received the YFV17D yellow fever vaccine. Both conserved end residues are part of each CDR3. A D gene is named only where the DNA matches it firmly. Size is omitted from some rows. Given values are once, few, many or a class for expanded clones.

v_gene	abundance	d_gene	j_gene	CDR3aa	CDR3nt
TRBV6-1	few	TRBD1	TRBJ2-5	CASSRHSRQGPETQYF	TGTGCCAGCAGTCGCCACAGCCGACAGGGCCCGGAGACCCAGTACTTC
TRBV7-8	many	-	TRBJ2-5	CASSLTIQETQYF	TGTGCCAGCAGCTTAACCATTCAAGAGACCCAGTACTTC
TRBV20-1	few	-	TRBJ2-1	CSARGMAWNEQFF	TGCAGTGCTAGAGGGATGGCGTGGAATGAGCAGTTCTTC
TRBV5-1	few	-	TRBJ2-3	CASSLVAGTDTQYF	TGCGCCAGCAGCTTAGTGGCAGGCACAGATACGCAGTATTTT
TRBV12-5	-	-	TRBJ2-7	CASGGFGPEQYF	TGTGCTAGTGGGGGCTTTGGGCCCGAGCAGTACTTC
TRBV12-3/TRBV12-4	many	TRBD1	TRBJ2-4	CASTPGTGLVQYF	TGTGCCAGCACCCCGGGGACAGGCCTCGTTCAGTACTTC
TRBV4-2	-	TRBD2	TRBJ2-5	CASSSAGGGVQETQYF	TGTGCCAGCAGTTCCGCTGGGGGGGGGGTGCAAGAGACCCAGTACTTC
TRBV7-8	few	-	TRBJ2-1	CASSYPSDSYNEQFF	TGTGCCAGCAGCTACCCGTCCGACTCCTACAATGAGCAGTTCTTC
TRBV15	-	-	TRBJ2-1	CATSRDYEMGSYNEQFF	TGTGCCACCAGCAGAGATTACGAGATGGGCTCCTACAATGAGCAGTTCTTC
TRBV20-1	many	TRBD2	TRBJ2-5	CSARSPGTSFSETQYF	TGCAGTGCTAGGTCCCCCGGGACTAGCTTCTCAGAGACCCAGTACTTC
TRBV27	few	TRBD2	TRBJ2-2	CASRPGLAVTGELFF	TGTGCCAGCAGACCCGGACTAGCGGTCACCGGGGAGCTGTTTTTT
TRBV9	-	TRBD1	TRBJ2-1	CASSGAGTGGREQFF	TGTGCCAGCAGCGGCGCCGGGACAGGGGGACGGGAGCAGTTCTTC
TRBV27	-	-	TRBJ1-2	CASSARRGWSFDGYTF	TGTGCCAGCAGTGCCCGCAGGGGTTGGAGCTTTGACGGCTACACCTTC
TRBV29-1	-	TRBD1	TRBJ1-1	CSVPGQGGWNTEAFF	TGCAGCGTTCCAGGACAGGGCGGATGGAACACTGAAGCTTTCTTT
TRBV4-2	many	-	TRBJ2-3	CASSQEAGLLTDTQYF	TGTGCCAGCAGCCAAGAGGCAGGGTTATTAACAGATACGCAGTATTTT
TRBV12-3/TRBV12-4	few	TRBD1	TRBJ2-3	CASRTGQGYTDTQYF	TGTGCCAGCAGAACCGGACAGGGTTATACAGATACGCAGTATTTT
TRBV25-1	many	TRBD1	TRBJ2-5	CASSGQGVETQYF	TGTGCCAGCAGTGGACAGGGAGTGGAGACCCAGTACTTC
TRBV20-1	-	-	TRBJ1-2	CSARKGWGYTF	TGCAGTGCTAGGAAGGGGTGGGGCTACACCTTC
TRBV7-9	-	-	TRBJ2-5	CASSFLGSPLETQYF	TGTGCCAGCAGCTTTTTGGGCTCCCCTTTGGAGACCCAGTACTTC
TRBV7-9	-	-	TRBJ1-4	CASSSTRDTPEKLFF	TGTGCCAGCAGTTCCACACGGGACACTCCCGAAAAACTGTTTTTT
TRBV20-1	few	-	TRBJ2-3	CSASTNTDTQYF	TGCAGTGCTAGTACGAACACAGATACGCAGTATTTT
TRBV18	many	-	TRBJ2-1	CASSTTGAYNEQFF	TGTGCCAGCTCGACCACTGGGGCCTACAATGAGCAGTTCTTC
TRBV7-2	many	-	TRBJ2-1	CASSPADEQFF	TGTGCCAGCAGCCCCGCGGATGAGCAGTTCTTC
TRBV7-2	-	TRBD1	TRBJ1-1	CASSLGVTGATEAFF	TGTGCCAGCAGCTTAGGGGTAACAGGGGCCACTGAAGCTTTCTTT
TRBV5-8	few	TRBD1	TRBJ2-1	CASSLDLGQAYNEQFF	TGTGCCAGCAGCTTGGATTTGGGACAGGCCTACAATGAGCAGTTCTTC
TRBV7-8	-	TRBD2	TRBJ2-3	CASSLAGGGLGDTQYF	TGTGCCAGCAGCTTAGCGGGGGGGGGACTGGGGGATACGCAGTATTTT
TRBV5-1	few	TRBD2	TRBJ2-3	CASISAGESTDTQYF	TGCGCCAGCATTTCCGCGGGGGAGTCCACAGATACGCAGTATTTT
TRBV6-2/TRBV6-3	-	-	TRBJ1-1	CASTRGGTEAFF	TGTGCCAGCACCCGAGGGGGGACTGAAGCTTTCTTT
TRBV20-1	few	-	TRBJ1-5	CSARERGGGSNQPQHF	TGCAGTGCTAGAGAGAGGGGAGGAGGGAGCAATCAGCCCCAGCATTTT
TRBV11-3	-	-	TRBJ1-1	CASSLERYTEAFF	TGTGCCAGCAGCTTAGAACGTTACACTGAAGCTTTCTTT
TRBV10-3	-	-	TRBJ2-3	CAISGEPDTQYF	TGTGCCATCAGTGGTGAACCAGATACGCAGTATTTT
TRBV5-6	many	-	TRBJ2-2	CASSSHPTLAIGELFF	TGTGCCAGCAGCTCCCATCCTACGCTAGCGATCGGGGAGCTGTTTTTT
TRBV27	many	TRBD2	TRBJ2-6	CASVEWGGSLSSGANVLTF	TGTGCCAGCGTCGAGTGGGGAGGGAGCCTTAGCTCTGGGGCCAACGTCCTGACTTTC
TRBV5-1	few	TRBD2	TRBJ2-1	CASSISSGWSSYNEQFF	TGCGCCAGCAGCATCTCTAGCGGGTGGAGCTCCTACAATGAGCAGTTCTTC
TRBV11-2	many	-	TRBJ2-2	CASSPSIGELFF	TGTGCCAGCAGCCCCTCGATCGGGGAGCTGTTTTTT
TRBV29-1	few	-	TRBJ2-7	CSVAIGSSYEQYF	TGCAGCGTTGCGATTGGCAGCTCCTACGAGCAGTACTTC
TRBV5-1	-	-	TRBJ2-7	CASRPDPQVSYEQYF	TGCGCCAGCCGCCCGGACCCCCAGGTATCCTACGAGCAGTACTTC
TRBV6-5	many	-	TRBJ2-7	CASNWAGIYEQYF	TGTGCCAGCAATTGGGCAGGCATCTACGAGCAGTACTTC
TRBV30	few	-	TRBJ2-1	CAWSVGLANEQFF	TGTGCCTGGAGTGTAGGGCTAGCAAATGAGCAGTTCTTC
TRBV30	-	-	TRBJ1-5	CAWSHMFGNQPQHF	TGTGCCTGGAGCCACATGTTTGGCAATCAGCCCCAGCATTTT
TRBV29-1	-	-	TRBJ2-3	CSASGTSERDTQYF	TGCAGCGCCTCCGGGACATCGGAACGAGATACGCAGTATTTT
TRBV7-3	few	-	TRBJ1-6	CASSLTGGSGSPLHF	TGTGCCAGCAGCTTAACTGGGGGGTCGGGTTCACCCCTCCACTTT
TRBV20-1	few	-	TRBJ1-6	CSARPVVGSPLHF	TGCAGTGCTAGGCCTGTGGTAGGGTCACCCCTCCACTTT
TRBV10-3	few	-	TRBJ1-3	CAISESNRLAGNTIYF	TGTGCCATCAGTGAGTCTAACAGGCTTGCTGGAAACACCATATATTTT
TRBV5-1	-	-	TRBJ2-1	CASRQDRNEQFF	TGCGCCAGCAGGCAGGATAGAAATGAGCAGTTCTTC
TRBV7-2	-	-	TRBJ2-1	CASSLEVGRYNEQFF	TGTGCCAGCAGCTTAGAAGTGGGTCGGTACAATGAGCAGTTCTTC
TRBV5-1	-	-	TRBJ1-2	CASSQMQPPLAGYTF	TGCGCCAGCAGCCAAATGCAGCCACCATTAGCCGGCTACACCTTC
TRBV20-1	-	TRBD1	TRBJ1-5	CCARTAMRGPSEPQHF	TGCTGTGCTAGGACGGCGATGAGGGGGCCGAGTGAGCCCCAGCATTTT
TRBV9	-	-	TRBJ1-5	CASSSLPGHQPQHF	TGTGCCAGCAGCTCACTTCCGGGTCATCAGCCCCAGCATTTT
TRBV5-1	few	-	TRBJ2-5	CASSPASGPQETQYF	TGCGCCAGCAGCCCGGCGTCTGGTCCCCAAGAGACCCAGTACTTC
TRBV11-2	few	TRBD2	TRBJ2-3	CASSLDTSGGGPDTQYF	TGTGCCAGCAGCTTAGATACTAGCGGGGGCGGCCCAGATACGCAGTATTTT
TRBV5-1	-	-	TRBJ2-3	CASSLAVSTDTQYF	TGCGCCAGCAGTCTTGCGGTTAGCACAGATACGCAGTATTTT
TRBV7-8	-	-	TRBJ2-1	CASSLGFLSYNEQFF	TGTGCCAGCAGCTTAGGCTTCCTCTCCTACAATGAGCAGTTCTTC
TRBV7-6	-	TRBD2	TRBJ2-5	CASSWGLAGGLQETQYF	TGTGCCAGCAGCTGGGGACTAGCGGGGGGGCTTCAAGAGACCCAGTACTTC
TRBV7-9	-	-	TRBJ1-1	CASSPHGGGLNTEAFF	TGTGCCAGCAGCCCCCATGGGGGGGGACTGAACACTGAAGCTTTCTTT
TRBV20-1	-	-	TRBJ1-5	CSASRGTINQPQHF	TGCAGTGCTAGTAGGGGGACGATCAATCAGCCCCAGCATTTT
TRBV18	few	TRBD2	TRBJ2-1	CASSPGLPRPSEQFF	TGTGCCAGCTCACCGGGACTACCCCGGCCGTCTGAGCAGTTCTTC
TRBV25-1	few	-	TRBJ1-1	CASSADMLNTEAFF	TGTGCCAGCAGTGCGGACATGTTGAACACTGAAGCTTTCTTT
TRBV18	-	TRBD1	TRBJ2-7	CASSPNFGGRTGDYEQYF	TGTGCCAGCTCACCAAATTTCGGCGGTCGGACAGGGGACTACGAGCAGTACTTC
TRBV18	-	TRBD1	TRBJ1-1	CASSKGQLFNTEAFF	TGTGCCAGCTCAAAGGGACAGTTATTCAACACTGAAGCTTTCTTT